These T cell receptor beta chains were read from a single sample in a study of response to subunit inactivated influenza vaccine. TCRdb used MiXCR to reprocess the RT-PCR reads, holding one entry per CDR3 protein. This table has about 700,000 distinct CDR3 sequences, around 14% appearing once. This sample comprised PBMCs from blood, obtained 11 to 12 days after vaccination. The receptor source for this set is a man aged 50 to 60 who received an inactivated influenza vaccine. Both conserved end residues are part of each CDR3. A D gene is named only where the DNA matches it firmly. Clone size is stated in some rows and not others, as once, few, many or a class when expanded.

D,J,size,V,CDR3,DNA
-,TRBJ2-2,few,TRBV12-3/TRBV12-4,CASSPRGWNTGELFF,TGTGCCAGCAGTCCCCGAGGTTGGAACACCGGGGAGCTGTTTTTT
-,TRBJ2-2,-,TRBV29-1,CSVAGAANTGELFF,TGCAGCGTTGCGGGAGCAGCGAACACCGGGGAGCTGTTTTTT
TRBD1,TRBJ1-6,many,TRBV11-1,CASSLLQGVRSPLHF,TGTGCCAGCAGCTTATTACAGGGGGTGAGATCACCCCTCCACTTT
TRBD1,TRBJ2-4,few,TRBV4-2,CASAGTGGNIQYF,TGTGCCAGCGCCGGGACAGGGGGGAACATTCAGTACTTC
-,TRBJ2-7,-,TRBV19,CASSPQVGLTRYEQYF,TGTGCCAGTAGTCCCCAGGTGGGACTCACTCGGTACGAGCAGTACTTC
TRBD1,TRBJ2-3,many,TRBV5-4,CASSLTGGTTDTQYF,TGTGCCAGCAGCTTGACAGGGGGAACCACAGATACGCAGTATTTT
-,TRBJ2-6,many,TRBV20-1,CSAVDPGTRSSGANVLTF,TGCAGTGCCGTGGACCCCGGGACACGAAGCTCTGGGGCCAACGTCCTGACTTTC
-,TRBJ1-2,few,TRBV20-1,CSARGSLNYGYTF,TGCAGTGCTAGAGGTAGTCTTAACTATGGCTACACCTTC
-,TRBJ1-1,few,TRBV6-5,CASSLKSFTEAFF,TGTGCCAGCAGCTTAAAATCTTTCACTGAAGCTTTCTTT
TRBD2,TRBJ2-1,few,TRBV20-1,CSARDPSGTDNEQFF,TGCAGTGCTAGAGATCCTAGCGGCACTGACAATGAGCAGTTCTTC
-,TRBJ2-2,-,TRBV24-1,CATSDPQLRNGELFF,TGTGCCACCAGTGATCCCCAATTAAGGAACGGGGAGCTGTTTTTT
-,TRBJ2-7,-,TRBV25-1,CASSVAASSYEQYF,TGTGCCAGCAGCGTAGCGGCAAGCTCCTACGAGCAGTACTTC
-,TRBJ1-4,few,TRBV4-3,CASSQRAPAGGEKLFF,TGCGCCAGCAGCCAACGTGCCCCCGCTGGCGGCGAAAAACTGTTTTTT
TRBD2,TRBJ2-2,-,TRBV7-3,CASSPASGGELFF,TGTGCCAGCAGCCCCGCTAGCGGCGGGGAGCTGTTTTTT
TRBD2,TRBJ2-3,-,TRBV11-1,CASSHGTSGIPGTDTQYF,TGTGCCAGCAGCCACGGGACTAGCGGGATTCCGGGCACAGATACGCAGTATTTT
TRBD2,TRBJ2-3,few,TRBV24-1,CATSDPGAAGATQYF,TGTGCCACCAGTGACCCCGGGGCAGCGGGAGCTACGCAGTATTTT
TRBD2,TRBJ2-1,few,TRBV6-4,CASTKQAGGYNEQFF,TGTGCCAGCACCAAACAAGCGGGGGGCTACAATGAGCAGTTCTTC
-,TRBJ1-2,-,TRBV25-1,CASSEPTGYGYTF,TGTGCCAGCAGTGAACCTACAGGGTATGGCTACACCTTC
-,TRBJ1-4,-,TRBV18,CASSISTGSNEKLFF,TGTGCCAGCTCAATTTCGACAGGATCGAATGAAAAACTGTTTTTT
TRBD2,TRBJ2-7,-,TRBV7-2,CANSLGLANEQYF,TGTGCCAACAGCTTAGGACTAGCCAACGAGCAGTACTTC
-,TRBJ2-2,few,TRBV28,CASTQRPWVSRRNTGELFF,TGTGCCAGCACCCAACGTCCCTGGGTCAGTCGAAGGAACACCGGGGAGCTGTTTTTT
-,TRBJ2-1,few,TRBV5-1,CASSLDGGQFF,TGCGCCAGCAGCTTGGATGGGGGACAGTTCTTC
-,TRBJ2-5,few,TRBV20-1,CSARDPTRWQTQYF,TGCAGTGCTAGAGATCCTACTCGTTGGCAGACCCAGTACTTC
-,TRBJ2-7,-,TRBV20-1,CSARVPGQRLYEQYF,TGCAGTGCACGCGTACCAGGACAGCGCCTCTACGAGCAGTACTTC
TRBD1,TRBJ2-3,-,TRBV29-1,CSVAGTGEADTQYF,TGCAGCGTGGCCGGGACAGGGGAGGCCGATACGCAGTATTTT
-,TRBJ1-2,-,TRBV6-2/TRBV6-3,CASSYESWTTASLHGYTF,TGTGCCAGCAGTTACGAGTCATGGACAACGGCGTCCCTCCATGGCTACACCTTC
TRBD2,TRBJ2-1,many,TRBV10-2,CASSGRGVYNEQFF,TGCGCCAGCAGTGGACGGGGGGTCTACAATGAGCAGTTCTTC
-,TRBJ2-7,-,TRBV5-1,CASSLGDPEGPYEQYF,TGCGCCAGCAGCTTGGGAGACCCCGAGGGTCCCTACGAGCAGTACTTC
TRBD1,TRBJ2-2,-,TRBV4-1,CASSHLRQGPNTGELFF,TGCGCCAGCAGCCACCTTCGACAGGGTCCGAACACCGGGGAGCTGTTTTTT
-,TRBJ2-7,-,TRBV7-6,CASSPSDRGFEQYF,TGTGCCAGCAGCCCCTCTGACCGCGGATTCGAGCAGTACTTC
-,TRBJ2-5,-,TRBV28,CASSFVLALETQYF,TGTGCCAGCAGTTTTGTACTAGCCTTGGAGACCCAGTACTTC
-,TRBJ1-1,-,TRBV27,CASSFEGPNTEAFF,TGTGCCAGCAGTTTCGAGGGCCCGAACACTGAAGCTTTCTTT
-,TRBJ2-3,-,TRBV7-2,CASTPSKGVNTQYF,TGTGCCAGCACCCCGTCGAAGGGGGTGAATACGCAGTATTTT
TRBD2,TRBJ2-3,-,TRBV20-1,CSADGLAGGGADTQYF,TGCAGTGCTGATGGACTAGCGGGAGGGGGGGCAGATACGCAGTATTTT
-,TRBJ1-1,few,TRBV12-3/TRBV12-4,CASSSGPEAFF,TGTGCCAGCAGTTCCGGACCAGAAGCTTTCTTT
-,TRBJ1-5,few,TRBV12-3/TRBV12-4,CASSLIDNQPQHF,TGTGCCAGCAGTTTAATTGACAATCAGCCCCAGCATTTT
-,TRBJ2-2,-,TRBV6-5,CASSYRRPGDPNTGELFF,TGTGCCAGCAGTTACCGCCGACCCGGGGACCCAAACACCGGGGAGCTGTTTTTT
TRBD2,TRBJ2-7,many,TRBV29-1,CSVGLTSGRAEQYF,TGCAGCGTTGGTCTCACTAGCGGGAGGGCCGAGCAGTACTTC
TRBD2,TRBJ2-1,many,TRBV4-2,CASSQESSGNYNEQFF,TGTGCCAGCAGCCAAGAGTCTAGCGGAAATTACAATGAGCAGTTCTTC
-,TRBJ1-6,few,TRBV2,CASNLDGRGNSPLHF,TGTGCCAGCAACCTGGACGGGAGAGGTAATTCACCCCTCCACTTT
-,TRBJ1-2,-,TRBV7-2,CASSLTLTENYGYTF,TGTGCCAGCAGCTTAACTCTAACCGAAAACTATGGCTACACCTTC
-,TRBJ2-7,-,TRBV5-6,CASSLAGTTTYEQYF,TGTGCCAGCAGCTTGGCGGGCACTACCACCTACGAGCAGTACTTC
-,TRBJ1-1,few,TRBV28,CASSTGSTEAFF,TGTGCCAGCAGTACAGGGAGCACTGAAGCTTTCTTT
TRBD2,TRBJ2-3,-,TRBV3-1,CASSSHVNQREKDTQYF,TGTGCCAGCAGCTCCCACGTGAATCAGCGGGAGAAAGATACGCAGTATTTT
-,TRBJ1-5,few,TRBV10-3,CAISEGRYSNQPQHF,TGTGCCATCAGTGAGGGGAGGTATAGCAATCAGCCCCAGCATTTT
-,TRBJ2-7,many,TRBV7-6,CASSLAFGARYEQYF,TGTGCCAGCAGCTTAGCGTTTGGGGCGCGGTACGAGCAGTACTTC
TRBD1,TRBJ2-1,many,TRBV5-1,CASSPQPDRGRNEQFF,TGCGCCAGCAGCCCGCAACCGGACAGGGGCCGCAATGAGCAGTTCTTC
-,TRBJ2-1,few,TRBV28,CASSLGSFSSYNEQFF,TGTGCCAGCAGTTTAGGTTCGTTTAGCTCCTACAATGAGCAGTTCTTC